The clone carrying this TCR beta chain was seen repeatedly, ten times or more. TCRdb re-called the 5' RACE reads with MiXCR, one entry per CDR3 protein. The table includes 500,000 to 650,000 distinct CDR3 sequences, 9% to 15% detected once. The sample is drawn from a study of T cells after yellow fever vaccination. This CDR3 comprises 14 residues. V shed 4 bases, J shed 8 bases, and the junction held 11 bases outside the gene matches. The V gene's germline CDR1 is DFQATT and CDR2 SNEGSKA (reference sequence). This clonotype was sampled from a man aged 25 to 40 who received the YFV17D yellow fever vaccine. The V and J genes are TRBV20-1 and TRBJ2-5; 9 bases are shared with TRBD2. This specimen was PBMCs, taken on the day of the yellow fever booster vaccination. The DNA for the CDR3 is TGCAGTGCTACTAGCGGGATATCGACCTCAACCCAGTACTTC. Translated: CSATSGISTSTQYF.